This T cell receptor (beta chain) comes out of a study of T cell responses to AZD1222 COVID-19 vaccine. As for this clone: The target antigen is unknown.

Profiling relied on immunoSEQ multiplex PCR, and the TCRdb table lists in-frame clones only, not all of them. This sample has 120,000 or so clones, with about 90% found just once. Findings and limits, study-wide: Targets within unmutated variant regions were reportedly found for nearly half of spike-specific TCRs. Baseline serology detected seropositivity in only five to seven AZD1222 recipients.

Germline CDR1 MNHEY, CDR2 SVGEGT. V was pared by 2 bases and J by 1 base, with 4 bases of the junction left unmatched. The CDR3 totals 16 residues. The sequences come from peripheral blood, collected on day 0 of AZD1222 vaccination. The J gene is TRBJ2-7, the V gene TRBV6-2 or TRBV6-3; 11 bases fit TRBD2. The TCR sequence derives from an adult in good health. The CDR3 reads CASSYEASGGSYEQYF. The CDR3 nucleotides are TGTGCCAGCAGTTACGAGGCTAGCGGGGGGTCCTACGAGCAGTACTTC.